This is a list of T cell receptor beta chains from one sample in a study of tumor-infiltrating lymphocytes in primary liver carcinoma. One entry per CDR3 protein results from TCRdb running MiXCR on the multiplex PCR reads. The table records 80,000 or so distinct CDR3 sequences, about two thirds of them present only once. Sequencing used liver tumor tissue from sampling region 4. These receptors originate from a woman aged 60-75 years with primary liver carcinoma and hepatitis B virus infection. Each CDR3 is given with its conserved first and last residue. The D gene is left open where the match is weak. Expanded clones get a size class; other rows say once, few or many, or leave the size out.

TRBJ1-6	.	TRBV10-3	.	TGTGCCATTAGTGAGTCCAACACAGGGTCGGGCTCACCCCACCACTTT	CAISESNTGSGSPHHF
TRBJ1-1	TRBD1	TRBV6-1	.	TGTGTCAGCAGTTACAGGGGGAACACTGAAGCTCTCTTT	CVSSYRGNTEALF
TRBJ2-1	.	TRBV5-4	.	TGTGCCAGCAGCTTGGGGGGCGGGTTGTCCTACAATGAGCTGTTCTTC	CASSLGGGLSYNELFF
TRBJ2-3	.	TRBV11-2	.	TGTGCCAGCGGCTTGGATCGAGGAGATACGCAATATTTT	CASGLDRGDTQYF
TRBJ2-5	TRBD1	TRBV5-4	once	TGTGTCAGCAGCTTGGACAGGTACCAAGAGACCCGGTACTTC	CVSSLDRYQETRYF
TRBJ1-5	.	TRBV6-1	medium-sized	TGTGCCAGCAGTGAAGACGGAGGGAGCAATCAGCCCCAGCATTTT	CASSEDGGSNQPQHF
TRBJ2-1	TRBD2	TRBV29-1	.	TGCAGCGTTGTTTGGTTAGCGGGAGGACTCCACTACAATGAACAGTCCTTC	CSVVWLAGGLHYNEQSF
TRBJ2-5	.	TRBV18	few	TGTGCCAGCTCACCACAGAGGGAGACCCAGTACTTC	CASSPQRETQYF
TRBJ2-3	TRBD2	TRBV10-1	few	TGTGCCAACAGAATTCTACGCCCGACTAGCGGATTCACAGATACGCAGTATTTT	CANRILRPTSGFTDTQYF
TRBJ1-1	.	TRBV29-1	once	TGCAGCGTGAGGGAAATGAATACGAATACTGAAGCTTTCTTT	CSVREMNTNTEAFF
TRBJ2-1	.	TRBV4-1	.	TGCGCCAGCAGCCAAGGGGCTGGGGGAGGTTCCTACGATGAGTGGTTCTTC	CASSQGAGGGSYDEWFF
TRBJ1-1	.	TRBV11-2	.	TGTGCCAGCTGCCAACCCGGGGAGGCGCGTACCACTGAAGCTTTCTTT	CASCQPGEARTTEAFF
TRBJ2-4	.	TRBV7-8	many	TGTGCCAGCAGCTTAGCGCCGGGGCTAGCCAAAAACATTCAGTACTTC	CASSLAPGLAKNIQYF
TRBJ2-6	.	TRBV11-2	.	TGTGCCAGCAGCTTTCATGGTGCCGGGGCCAACGTCCTGACTTTC	CASSFHGAGANVLTF
TRBJ2-1	TRBD2	TRBV24-1	many	TGTGCCACCAGTGATTCGGGGACTAGCGGTCGTGAGCAGTTCTTC	CATSDSGTSGREQFF
TRBJ2-1	.	TRBV12-3/TRBV12-4	.	TGTGCCAGCAACCGTAGCTCCTACAATGAGCAGTTATTC	CASNRSSYNEQLF
TRBJ2-3	.	TRBV11-3	.	TGTGCTAGCAGCTTAGTGCCAGGAGGCACAGATAATCAGTATTTT	CASSLVPGGTDNQYF
TRBJ2-6	.	TRBV6-1	.	TGTGCCACCTGTGAAAGGCAGGCTGGGGCCAACGTCCTGACTTTC	CATCERQAGANVLTF
TRBJ1-1	.	TRBV7-8	many	TGTGCCAGCAGCTGGAAGGGCGTAACTGAAGCTTTCTTT	CASSWKGVTEAFF
TRBJ2-7	TRBD2	TRBV6-2/TRBV6-3	many	TGTGCCAGCAGTCGATCGAGCGGGAGGGTCTCCTACGAGCAGTACTTC	CASSRSSGRVSYEQYF
TRBJ1-4	.	TRBV28	.	TGTGCCAGCAGGAAAGGAGAAAAACTGTTCTTT	CASRKGEKLFF
TRBJ2-3	TRBD2	TRBV4-2	.	TGTGCAAGCAGCGAGCTCGGACTAGCGGGAGGGTCCGGCATAGATACGCAGTATTTT	CASSELGLAGGSGIDTQYF
TRBJ2-1	.	TRBV5-6	once	TGTGCCAGCAGCTTGGCGGGGGACAGAGCGTACAATGAGCAGTTCTTC	CASSLAGDRAYNEQFF
TRBJ1-1	.	TRBV29-1	.	TGTAGCGGAGGGGATGGAGCTTTCTTT	CSGGDGAFF
TRBJ2-1	TRBD2	TRBV7-9	.	TGTACCGGCAGCTTGGGACTAGCGGAAGTCTACAATGAGCAGTTCTTC	CTGSLGLAEVYNEQFF
TRBJ2-1	.	TRBV6-5	.	TGTGCCAGCGGAACCCCTAGGGCCAATGAGCAGTTCTTC	CASGTPRANEQFF
TRBJ2-3	.	TRBV25-1	many	TGTGCCAGCAGTGCGGGACCGACCTCTAGCACAGATACGCAGTATTTT	CASSAGPTSSTDTQYF